This entry concerns a single TCR beta chain. The source of the sample is a study of preoperative IRX-2 immunotherapy in early breast cancer. CDR1 is SGHRS, CDR2 YFSETQ, per germline. Trimming shortened V by 1 base and J by 1 base, and 11 bases separated the two germline ends. The CDR3 is 15 residues long. Described treatment: preoperative locoregional IRX-2 cytokine immunotherapy. Patients received preoperative, locoregional IRX-2 cytokine immunotherapy in a phase Ib study. Repertoires were generated with immunoSEQ multiplex PCR, while TCRdb's copy carries only in-frame clones and drops some. The table has approximately 96,000 clones, about nine tenths seen once.

This clonotype originated in a human donor with breast cancer. V is TRBV5-1 and J is TRBJ1-1; no clear D. Specimen: tumor tissue, collected after IRX-2 immunotherapy. Here the CDR3 DNA reads TGCGCCAGCAGCTTGTTTAGCGCAGGGAACACTGAAGCTTTCTTT. Translating gives CASSLFSAGNTEAFF.